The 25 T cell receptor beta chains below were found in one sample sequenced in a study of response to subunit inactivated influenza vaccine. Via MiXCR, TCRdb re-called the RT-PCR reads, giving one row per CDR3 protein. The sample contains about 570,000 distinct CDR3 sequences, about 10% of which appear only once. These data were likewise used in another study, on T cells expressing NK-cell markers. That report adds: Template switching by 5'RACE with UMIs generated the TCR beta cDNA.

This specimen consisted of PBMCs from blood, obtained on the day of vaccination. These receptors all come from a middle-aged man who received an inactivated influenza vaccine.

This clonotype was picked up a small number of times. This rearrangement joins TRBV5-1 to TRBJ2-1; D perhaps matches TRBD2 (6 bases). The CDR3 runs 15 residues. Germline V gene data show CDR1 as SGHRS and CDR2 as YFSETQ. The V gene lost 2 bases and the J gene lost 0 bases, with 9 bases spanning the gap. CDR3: CASSFAGLSYNEQFF. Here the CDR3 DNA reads TGCGCCAGCAGCTTTGCGGGACTCTCCTACAATGAGCAGTTCTTC.

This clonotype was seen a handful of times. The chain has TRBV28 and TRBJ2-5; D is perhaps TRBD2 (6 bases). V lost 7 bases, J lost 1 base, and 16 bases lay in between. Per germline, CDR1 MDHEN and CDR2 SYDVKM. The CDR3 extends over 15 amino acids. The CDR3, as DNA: TGTGCCAGCATTAGACGTAGCGGAGTCCAAGAGACCCAGTACTTC. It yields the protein CASIRRSGVQETQYF.

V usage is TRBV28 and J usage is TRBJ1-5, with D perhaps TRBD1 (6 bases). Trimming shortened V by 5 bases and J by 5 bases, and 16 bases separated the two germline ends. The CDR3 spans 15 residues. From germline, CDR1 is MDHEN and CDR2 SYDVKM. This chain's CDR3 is CASSPIGQRYQPQHF. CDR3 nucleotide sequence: TGTGCCAGCAGTCCCATTGGACAGAGGTATCAGCCCCAGCATTTT.

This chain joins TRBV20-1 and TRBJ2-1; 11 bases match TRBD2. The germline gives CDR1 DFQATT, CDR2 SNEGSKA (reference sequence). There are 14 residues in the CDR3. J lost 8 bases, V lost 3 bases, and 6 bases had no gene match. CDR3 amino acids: CSARSGTSGDEQFF. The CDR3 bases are TGCAGTGCTAGGTCCGGGACTAGCGGCGATGAGCAGTTCTTC.

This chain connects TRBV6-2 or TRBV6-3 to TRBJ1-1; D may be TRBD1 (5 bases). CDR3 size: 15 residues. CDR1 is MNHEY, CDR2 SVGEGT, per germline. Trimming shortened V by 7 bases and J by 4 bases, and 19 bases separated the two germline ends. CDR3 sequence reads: CASTPWGSARTEAFF. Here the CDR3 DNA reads TGTGCCAGCACCCCTTGGGGGTCGGCGCGCACTGAAGCTTTCTTT.

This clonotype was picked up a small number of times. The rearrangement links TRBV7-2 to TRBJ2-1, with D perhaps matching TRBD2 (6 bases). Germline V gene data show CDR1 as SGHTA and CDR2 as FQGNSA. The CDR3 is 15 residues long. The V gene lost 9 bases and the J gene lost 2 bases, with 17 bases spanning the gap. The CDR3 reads CARPGTPYTYNEQFF. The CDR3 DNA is TGTGCCAGGCCGGGGACTCCGTATACCTACAATGAGCAGTTCTTC. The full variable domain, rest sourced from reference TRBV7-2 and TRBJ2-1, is GAGVSQSPSNKVTEKGKDVELRCDPISGHTALYWYRQSLGQGLEFLIYFQGNSAPDKSGLPSDRFSAERTGGSVSTLTIQRTQQEDSAVYLCARPGTPYTYNEQFFGPGTRLTVL.

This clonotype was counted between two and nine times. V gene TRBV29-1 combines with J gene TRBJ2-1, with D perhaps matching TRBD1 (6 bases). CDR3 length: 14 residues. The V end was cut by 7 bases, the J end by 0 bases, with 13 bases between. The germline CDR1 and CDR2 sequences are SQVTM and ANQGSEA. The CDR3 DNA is TGCAGCGACCATGACAGGAGCTCCTACAATGAGCAGTTCTTC. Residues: CSDHDRSSYNEQFF.

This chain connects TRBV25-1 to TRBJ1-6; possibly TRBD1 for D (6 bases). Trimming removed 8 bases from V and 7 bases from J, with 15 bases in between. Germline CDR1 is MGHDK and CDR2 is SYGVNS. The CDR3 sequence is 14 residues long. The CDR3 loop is CASSLGTSNSPLHF. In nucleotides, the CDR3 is TGTGCCAGCTCTTTGGGGACATCGAATTCACCCCTCCACTTT.

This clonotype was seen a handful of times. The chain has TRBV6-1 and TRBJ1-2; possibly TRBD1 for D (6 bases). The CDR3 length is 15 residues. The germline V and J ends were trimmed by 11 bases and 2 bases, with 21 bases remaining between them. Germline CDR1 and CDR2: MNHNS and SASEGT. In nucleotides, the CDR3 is TGTGCCGGCCGGGACAACTATTCTCTCAACTATGGCTACACCTTC. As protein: CAGRDNYSLNYGYTF.

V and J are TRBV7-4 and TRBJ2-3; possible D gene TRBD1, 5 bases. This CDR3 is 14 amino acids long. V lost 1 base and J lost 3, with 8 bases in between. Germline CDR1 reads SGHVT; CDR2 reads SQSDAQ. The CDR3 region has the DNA TGTGCCAGCAGCTTAGGCAGGGTGACAGATACGCAGTATTTT. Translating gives CASSLGRVTDTQYF.

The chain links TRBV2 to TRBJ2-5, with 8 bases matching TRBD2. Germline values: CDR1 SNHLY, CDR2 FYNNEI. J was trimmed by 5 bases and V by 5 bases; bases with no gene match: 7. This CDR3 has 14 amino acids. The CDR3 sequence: CASSPGTRSETQYF. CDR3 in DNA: TGTGCCAGCAGTCCCGGGACTAGAAGCGAGACCCAGTACTTC.

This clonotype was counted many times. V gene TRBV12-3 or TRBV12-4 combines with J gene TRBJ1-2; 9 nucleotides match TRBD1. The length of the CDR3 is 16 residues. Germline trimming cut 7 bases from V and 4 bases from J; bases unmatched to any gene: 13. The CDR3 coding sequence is TGTGCCAGCACCGTCGGGACAGGGACGGGAAGCTATGGCTACACCTTC. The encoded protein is CASTVGTGTGSYGYTF.

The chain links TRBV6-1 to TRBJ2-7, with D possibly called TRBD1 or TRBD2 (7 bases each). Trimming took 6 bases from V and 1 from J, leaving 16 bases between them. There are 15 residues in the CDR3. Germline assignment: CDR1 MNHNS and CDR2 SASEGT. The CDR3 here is CASRLRQGGSYEQYF. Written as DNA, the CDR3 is TGTGCCAGCAGACTGCGACAGGGAGGGTCCTACGAGCAGTACTTC.

In DNA, the CDR3 is TGTGCCAGCAGGCAGGGCTCGGGGGCCAACGTCCTGACTTTC. Its translation: CASRQGSGANVLTF. The rearrangement uses TRBV12-3 or TRBV12-4 and TRBJ2-6, with a weak D call TRBD1 (5 bases). Trimming removed 6 bases at V and 4 bases at J, with 10 bases between. The CDR3 runs to 14 residues.

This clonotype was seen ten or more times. CDR3 nucleotides: TGTGCCAGCAGCCGGTCCTACGGCTACGAGCAGTACTTC. As protein: CASSRSYGYEQYF. The chain has TRBV7-2 and TRBJ2-7, with D hard to call. V was trimmed by 5 bases and J by 3 bases, leaving 11 bases between them. Per germline, CDR1 SGHTA and CDR2 FQGNSA. The CDR3 spans 13 residues.

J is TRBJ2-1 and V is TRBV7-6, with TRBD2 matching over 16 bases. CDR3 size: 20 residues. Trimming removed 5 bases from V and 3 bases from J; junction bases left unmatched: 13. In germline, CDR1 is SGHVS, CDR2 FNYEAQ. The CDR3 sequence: CASSPGTSGRGSHLYNEQFF. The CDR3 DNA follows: TGTGCCAGCAGCCCTGGGACTAGCGGGAGGGGCTCCCACCTCTACAATGAGCAGTTCTTC.

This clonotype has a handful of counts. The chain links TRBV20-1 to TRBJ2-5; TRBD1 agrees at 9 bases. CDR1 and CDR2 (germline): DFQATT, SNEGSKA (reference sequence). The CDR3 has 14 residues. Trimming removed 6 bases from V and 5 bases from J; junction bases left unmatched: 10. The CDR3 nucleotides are TGCAGTGCCCGGGACAGGGCGGGTCGGGAGACCCAGTACTTC. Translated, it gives CSARDRAGRETQYF.

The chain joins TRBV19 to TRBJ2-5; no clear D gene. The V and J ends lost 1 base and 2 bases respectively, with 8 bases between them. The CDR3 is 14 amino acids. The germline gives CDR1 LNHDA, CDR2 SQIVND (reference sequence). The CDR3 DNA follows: TGTGCCAGTAGTATAGTGGCGGAGCAAGAGACCCAGTACTTC. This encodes CASSIVAEQETQYF.

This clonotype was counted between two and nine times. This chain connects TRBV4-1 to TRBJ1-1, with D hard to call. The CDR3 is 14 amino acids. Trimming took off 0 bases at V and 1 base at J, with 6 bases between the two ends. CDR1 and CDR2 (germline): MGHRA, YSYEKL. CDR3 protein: CASSQEYGNTEAFF. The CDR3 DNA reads TGCGCCAGCAGCCAAGAGTATGGGAACACTGAAGCTTTCTTT.

For the CDR3, the DNA is TGCAGTGCCCCGGGACTAGCGGGAAGAGAGACCCAGTACTTC. Its translation: CSAPGLAGRETQYF. The chain is built from TRBV20-1 and TRBJ2-5, with 13 nucleotides matching TRBD2. Germline trimming cut 6 bases from V and 4 bases from J; bases unmatched to any gene: 5. The CDR3 extends over 14 amino acids. Germline lookup yields CDR1 DFQATT and CDR2 SNEGSKA (reference sequence).

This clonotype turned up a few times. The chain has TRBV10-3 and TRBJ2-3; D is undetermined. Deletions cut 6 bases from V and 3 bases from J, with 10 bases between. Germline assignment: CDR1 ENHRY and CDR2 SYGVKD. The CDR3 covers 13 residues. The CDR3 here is CAIRARETDTQYF. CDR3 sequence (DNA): TGTGCCATCAGGGCGCGAGAAACAGATACGCAGTATTTT.

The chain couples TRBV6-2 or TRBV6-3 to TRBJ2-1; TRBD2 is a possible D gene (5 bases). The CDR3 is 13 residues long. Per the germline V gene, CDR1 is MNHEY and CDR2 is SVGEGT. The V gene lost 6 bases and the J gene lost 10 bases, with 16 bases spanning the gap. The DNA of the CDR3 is TGTGCCAGCAGCCTCACCGCGGGCAGGGAGCAGTTCTTC. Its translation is CASSLTAGREQFF.

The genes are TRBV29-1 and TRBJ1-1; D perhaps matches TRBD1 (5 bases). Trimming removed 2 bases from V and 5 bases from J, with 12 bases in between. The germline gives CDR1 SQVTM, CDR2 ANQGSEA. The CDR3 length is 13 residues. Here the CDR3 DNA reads TGCAGCGTTGAATACGGGGGGGATACTGAAGCTTTCTTT. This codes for CSVEYGGDTEAFF.

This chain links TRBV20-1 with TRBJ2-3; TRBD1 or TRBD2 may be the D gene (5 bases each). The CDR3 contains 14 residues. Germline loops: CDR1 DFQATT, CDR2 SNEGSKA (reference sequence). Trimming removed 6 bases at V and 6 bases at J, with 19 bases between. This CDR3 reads CSAGAQGGSDTQYF. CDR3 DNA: TGCAGTGCCGGGGCCCAGGGTGGATCCGATACGCAGTATTTT.

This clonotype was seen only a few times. For the CDR3, the DNA is TGTGCCAGCAGCCCTTCGAGGGACTTTGGCTACAATGAGCAGTTCTTC. Translated: CASSPSRDFGYNEQFF. This chain links TRBV28 with TRBJ2-1; D possibly corresponds to TRBD2 (6 bases). CDR1 and CDR2 from the germline V gene are MDHEN and SYDVKM. Trimming took 6 bases from V and 3 from J, leaving 18 bases between them. The CDR3 length is 16 residues.